The 24 T cell receptor beta chains below all came from one sample that was sequenced in a study of blood T cell repertoires in COVID-19. Some clones are missing from TCRdb's copy, which holds only in-frame ones; the method was immunoSEQ multiplex PCR. The sample shows about 170,000 clones, roughly 86% of them seen only once. The sample consisted of peripheral blood. Every receptor here comes from a man in his 70s with acute or convalescent COVID-19.

The chain employs TRBV27 and TRBJ1-2; D is ambiguous. Germline V lookup: CDR1 MNHEY, CDR2 SMNVEV (reference sequence). Deletions cut 3 bases from V and 1 base from J, with 9 bases between. The CDR3 loop spans 14 amino acids. The CDR3: CASSFNGDNYGYTF. The DNA for the CDR3 is TGTGCCAGCAGTTTCAACGGGGATAACTATGGCTACACCTTC.

The rearrangement joins TRBV20-1 to TRBJ1-2; possibly TRBD1 for D (6 bases). The CDR3 runs to 12 residues. V lost 3 bases, J lost 8 bases, and 13 bases lay in between. Germline lookup yields CDR1 DFQATT and CDR2 SNEGSKA (reference sequence). The CDR3 sequence: CSASRGADGYTF. The DNA of the CDR3 is TGCAGTGCTAGTCGGGGGGCAGACGGCTACACCTTC.

This sequence joins TRBV30 and TRBJ1-4, with D maybe TRBD1 (6 bases). This CDR3 is 15 amino acids long. CDR1 and CDR2 (germline): GTSNPN, SVGIG (reference sequence). The CDR3 DNA sequence: TGTGCTTCTTGCGCATTGAGGACAGTTGAAGAAAAACTGTTTTTT. Translating gives CASCALRTVEEKLFF.

This chain joins TRBV6-5 and TRBJ2-7, with D possibly matching TRBD1 (6 bases). The CDR3 runs to 14 residues. The germline V and J ends were trimmed by 6 bases and 3 bases, with 15 bases remaining between them. The V gene's germline CDR1 is MNHEY and CDR2 SVGAGI. The CDR3 region has the DNA TGTGCCAGCAGCGTGGGACATGCCATCTACGAGCAGTACTTC. It encodes CASSVGHAIYEQYF.

This clone was seen a few times. V and J are TRBV3-1 (or the pseudogene TRBV3-2) and TRBJ2-7; 9 nucleotides match TRBD1. The CDR3 contains 14 residues. V dropped 2 bases and J dropped 5; count of bases not matched to a gene: 4. CDR1 is LGHDT, CDR2 YNNKEL, per germline (reference sequence). The CDR3: CASSQTGGRNEQYF. In nucleotides, the CDR3 is TGTGCCAGCAGCCAAACAGGGGGCAGAAACGAGCAGTACTTC.

The chain links TRBV2 to TRBJ1-6; 7 bases align to TRBD1. Germline CDR1 is SNHLY and CDR2 is FYNNEI. V trimming: 3 bases; J trimming: 8 bases; junction bases outside the gene matches: 1. This CDR3 region has 13 residues. This chain's CDR3 is CASSDQGDSPLHF. CDR3 nucleotides: TGTGCCAGCAGTGACCAGGGGGATTCACCCCTCCACTTT.

This chain uses TRBV3-1 (or the pseudogene TRBV3-2) with TRBJ1-1, with 8 nucleotides matching TRBD1. The germline V gene has CDR1 LGHDT and CDR2 YNNKEL (reference sequence). The CDR3 extends over 14 amino acids. Unmatched junction bases numbered 1, after V lost 4 bases and J lost 0 bases. CDR3 bases: TGTGCCAGCAGCCGGACAGGGCTGAACACTGAAGCTTTCTTT. It translates to CASSRTGLNTEAFF.

The V and J genes are TRBV7-3 and TRBJ2-1; 10 bases align to TRBD2. Germline CDR1 reads SGHTA; CDR2 reads FQGTGA. Trimming cost V 3 bases and J 4 bases; bases outside gene matches: 3. The CDR3 sequence is 15 residues long. The CDR3 region is CASSLGLARYNEQFF. CDR3 nucleotide sequence: TGTGCCAGCAGCTTGGGACTAGCGAGATACAATGAGCAGTTCTTC.

The chain recombines TRBV28 with TRBJ1-1, with 9 bases identical to TRBD1. Germline-derived CDR1 and CDR2 are MDHEN and SYDVKM. This CDR3 spans 17 amino acids. J lost 4 bases, V lost 4 bases, and 13 bases had no gene match. The CDR3 nucleotides are TGTGCCAGCAGTTCGACCGGGACAGGGTTCCCCTTCACTGAAGCTTTCTTT. It codes for CASSSTGTGFPFTEAFF.

The genes are TRBV7-9 and TRBJ2-2, with 8 bases that match TRBD2. Germline values: CDR1 SEHNR, CDR2 FQNEAQ (reference sequence). The junction had 10 bases not matched to a gene; V was cut back by 4 bases and J by 6 bases. This CDR3 spans 16 amino acids. In nucleotides, the CDR3 is TGTGCCAGCAGCTCCTTCCGTGCGGGGGGCCCCGGGGAGCTGTTTTTT. This codes for CASSSFRAGGPGELFF.

The chain couples TRBV27 to TRBJ1-2; a weak D match, TRBD1 (5 bases). The CDR3 spans 16 residues. V lost 0 bases, J lost 4 bases, and 15 bases lay in between. Germline V gives CDR1 MNHEY, CDR2 SMNVEV (reference sequence). The CDR3 sequence is CASSLSGSWGFYGYTF. The CDR3 region has the DNA TGTGCCAGCAGTTTATCCGGGTCCTGGGGCTTCTATGGCTACACCTTC.

About this clone itself: The junction and the germline gene differ at one end; a read error may be behind it. This chain's CDR3 is CARSLYRGAGVAGGRSYEQYF. In nucleotides, the CDR3 is TGTGCCCGCAGCCTTTATCGGGGGGCAGGGGTGGCGGGAGGTCGATCCTACGAGCAGTACTTC. V usage is TRBV14 and J usage is TRBJ2-7; 8 bases line up with TRBD2. Germline V gives CDR1 SGHDN, CDR2 FVKESK. There are 21 residues in the CDR3.

This clone was picked up one time. V gene TRBV7-3 combines with J gene TRBJ2-1; D remains unclear. Trimming cost V 5 bases and J 4 bases, with 6 bases left between them. The V gene's germline CDR1 is SGHTA and CDR2 FQGTGA. The CDR3 totals 12 residues. The CDR3 nucleotides read TGTGCCAGCAGCCCATCATACAATGAGCAGTTCTTC. Its translation is CASSPSYNEQFF.

V is TRBV5-1 and J is TRBJ2-3; TRBD2 matches at 10 bases. The CDR3 is 16 residues long. Losses at the gene ends were 4 bases for V and 0 bases for J; bases not matched to a gene: 5. The V gene's germline CDR1 is SGHRS and CDR2 YFSETQ. CDR3 in DNA: TGCGCCAGCAGCGAACAACTAGCGGGGAGCACAGATACGCAGTATTTT. Encoded protein: CASSEQLAGSTDTQYF.

The sample holds a few counts of this clone. CDR3 region: CASSPNSGNQPQHF. DNA for the CDR3: TGTGCCAGCAGCCCAAATTCAGGCAATCAGCCCCAGCATTTT. The chain has TRBV28 and TRBJ1-5; D call uncertain. Trimming took off 6 bases at V and 2 bases at J, with 11 bases between the two ends. This CDR3 comprises 14 residues. Germline assignment: CDR1 MDHEN and CDR2 SYDVKM.

The chain couples TRBV7-2 to TRBJ1-2, with D unresolved. Germline CDR1 and CDR2: SGHTA and FQGNSA. The CDR3 contains 14 residues. Between the trimmed V and J ends, which lost 3 bases and 4 bases, there was a span of 12 bases. In DNA, the CDR3 is TGTGCCAGCAGCTTCGGGTCCGCAGTCTATGGCTACACCTTC. Encoded protein: CASSFGSAVYGYTF.

The rearrangement uses TRBV7-8 and TRBJ1-5; D is unclear. Deletions cut 1 base from V and 6 bases from J, with 13 bases between. Germline-derived CDR1 and CDR2 are SGHVS and FQNEAQ. This CDR3 is built from 15 residues. The CDR3 reads CASSLEEGYGQPQHF. CDR3 nucleotide sequence: TGTGCCAGCAGCTTAGAAGAGGGTTACGGTCAGCCCCAGCATTTT. The full variable domain, completed using reference TRBV7-8 and TRBJ1-5, is GAGVSQSPRYKVAKRGQDVALRCDPISGHVSLFWYQQALGQGPEFLTYFQNEAQLDKSGLPSDRFFAERPEGSVSTLKIQRTQQEDSAVYLCASSLEEGYGQPQHFGDGTRLSIL.

J is TRBJ1-1 and V is TRBV6-5; tentative D call: TRBD1 (6 bases). The CDR3 sequence is 12 residues long. V dropped 5 bases and J dropped 4 bases, with 8 bases sitting between them. Germline lookup yields CDR1 MNHEY and CDR2 SVGAGI. The CDR3 sequence is CASSNRATEAFF. Here the CDR3 DNA reads TGTGCCAGCAGTAACAGGGCCACTGAAGCTTTCTTT.

This chain connects TRBV27 to TRBJ2-7, with D perhaps matching TRBD1 (5 bases). This CDR3 has 18 residues. Germline CDR1 is MNHEY and CDR2 is SMNVEV (reference sequence). Between the trimmed V and J ends, which lost 4 bases and 3 bases, there was a span of 25 bases. CDR3 coding DNA: TGTGCCAGCAGTTCACCCTTACAGGAACGGTATGGTAACTACGAGCAGTACTTC. Translating it yields CASSSPLQERYGNYEQYF.

This clone was recorded once. V gene TRBV4-1 combines with J gene TRBJ1-1, with D unresolved. V lost 0 bases, J lost 0 bases, and 14 bases lay in between. The CDR3 is 17 amino acids. CDR1 is MGHRA, CDR2 YSYEKL, per germline. CDR3 region: CASSQDPPLVLNTEAFF. CDR3 nucleotides: TGCGCCAGCAGCCAAGATCCCCCCTTAGTGTTGAACACTGAAGCTTTCTTT.

The chain employs TRBV7-6 and TRBJ1-1; TRBD1 matches at 7 bases. Germline V CDR1 and CDR2: SGHVS, FNYEAQ. V shed 3 bases, J shed 7 bases, and the junction held 8 bases outside the gene matches. The CDR3 has 14 residues. The CDR3 DNA is TGTGCCAGCAGCTTCCGGGACAGTCTTGGTGAAGCTTTCTTT. Its protein product is CASSFRDSLGEAFF.

The V gene is TRBV6-5, the J gene TRBJ2-7; 7 bases match TRBD1. The J segment lost 3 bases and the V segment lost 8 bases, leaving 10 bases of the junction unmatched. The CDR3 runs to 14 residues. From germline, CDR1 is MNHEY and CDR2 SVGAGI. The CDR3 spells CASGPDRVHYEQYF. The CDR3 DNA sequence: TGTGCCAGCGGACCAGACAGGGTCCACTACGAGCAGTACTTC.

The genes are TRBV5-1 and TRBJ2-1; D unclear. V was trimmed by 1 base and J by 0 bases, leaving 8 bases between them. CDR3 length: 15 residues. Per germline, CDR1 SGHRS and CDR2 YFSETQ. DNA for the CDR3: TGCGCCAGCAGCTTGACAAAGAACTCCTACAATGAGCAGTTCTTC. Translating it yields CASSLTKNSYNEQFF.

J is TRBJ2-7 and V is TRBV29-1, with D possibly matching TRBD1 (5 bases). V gave up 6 bases and J gave up 0 bases, with 12 bases separating them. This CDR3 comprises 13 residues. Germline CDR1 and CDR2: SQVTM and ANQGSEA. The CDR3 bases are TGCAGCGTGCTGGACAATCTCTCCTACGAGCAGTACTTC. Amino acid sequence: CSVLDNLSYEQYF.